This TCR beta chain was sequenced for a study of blood T cell repertoires in COVID-19. Study-level background: Sites in the United States, Italy and Spain provided acute and convalescent COVID-19 samples. PBMCs, B-cell-depleted T cells, or T cells were the source of the cDNA or gDNA that made up the material.

Original methodology: Counts of nucleated cells, estimated from reference gene primer amplification, were obtained. Sequencing was performed with immunoSEQ multiplex PCR; in TCRdb, only in-frame clones are kept and a portion is missing. V, J and clone size are those of that table, while D and trimming were read from the DNA. The sample consists of 300,000 to 400,000 clones, about 88% of them appearing once. Germline V gives CDR1 LGHNA, CDR2 YNFKEQ. This CDR3 region has 15 residues. V dropped 4 bases and J dropped 1; count of bases not matched to a gene: 3. Patients from Seattle were sampled longitudinally, starting during active infection.

The receptor was derived from a woman between 65 and 79 years old with COVID-19, enrolled during active disease. Specimen: peripheral blood. The chain uses TRBV4-2 and TRBJ2-2, with 7 bases matching TRBD2. CDR3 sequence: CASSLSGENTGELFF. The DNA of the CDR3 is TGTGCCAGCAGCCTGAGCGGGGAGAACACCGGGGAGCTGTTTTTT.